These T cell receptor beta chains were read from a single sample in a study of blood T cell repertoires in COVID-19. Clones were read by immunoSEQ multiplex PCR, and TCRdb kept only the in-frame ones, dropping some. The sample has some 120,000 clones, about four fifths seen once. The sample comprised peripheral blood. The source of these receptors is a human donor in a cohort sampled during active COVID-19. The CDR3 runs from the conserved cysteine through the conserved F or W. D genes are given only for firm matches. The size of a clone is reported for some rows only, either as once, few or many, or as a class for expanded clones.

D: TRBD1
V: TRBV27
J: TRBJ1-2
size: .
CDR3: CASSTDRGGHGYTF
DNA: TGTGCCAGCAGCACGGACAGGGGTGGACATGGCTACACCTTC

D: .
V: TRBV6-5
J: TRBJ2-6
size: few
CDR3: CASTLFPSGANVLTF
DNA: TGTGCCAGCACTCTATTCCCCTCTGGGGCCAACGTCCTGACTTTC

D: .
V: TRBV7-2
J: TRBJ1-2
size: few
CDR3: CAGRRGSAYTF
DNA: TGTGCAGGGAGGAGGGGTAGCGCCTACACCTTC

D: TRBD2
V: TRBV27
J: TRBJ2-7
size: .
CDR3: CASSQASGGAPYEQYF
DNA: TGTGCCAGCAGTCAAGCTAGCGGGGGGGCCCCTTACGAGCAGTACTTC

D: .
V: TRBV28
J: TRBJ2-7
size: once
CDR3: CASSDLPSSWDYEQYF
DNA: TGTGCCAGCAGTGATTTACCTAGCTCCTGGGACTACGAGCAGTACTTC

D: TRBD1
V: TRBV7-2
J: TRBJ1-2
size: .
CDR3: CASSSSQGAGYGYTF
DNA: TGTGCCAGCAGCTCCTCACAGGGGGCGGGCTATGGCTACACCTTC

D: TRBD1
V: TRBV11-2
J: TRBJ2-7
size: .
CDR3: CASSQGQGGQQYF
DNA: TGTGCCAGCAGTCAGGGACAGGGGGGGCAGCAGTACTTC

D: .
V: TRBV4-3
J: TRBJ1-6
size: once
CDR3: CASRQQGQSGDSPLHF
DNA: TGCGCCAGCAGACAGCAAGGACAGAGTGGAGATTCACCCCTCCACTTT

D: TRBD1
V: TRBV4-3
J: TRBJ1-2
size: .
CDR3: CASSRTGDYGYTF
DNA: TGCGCCAGCAGCAGGACAGGGGACTATGGCTACACCTTC

D: TRBD2
V: TRBV13
J: TRBJ2-3
size: .
CDR3: CASSHSLAGGNTDTQYF
DNA: TGTGCCAGCAGCCACTCCTTGGCGGGGGGTAACACAGATACGCAGTATTTT

D: .
V: TRBV9
J: TRBJ1-4
size: large
CDR3: CASSPSRTGTTNEKLFF
DNA: TGTGCCAGCAGCCCCTCCCGTACCGGGACAACTAATGAAAAACTGTTTTTT

D: .
V: TRBV29-1
J: TRBJ1-4
size: .
CDR3: CSVERTDDKLFF
DNA: TGCAGCGTTGAAAGGACAGATGATAAACTGTTTTTT

D: TRBD1
V: TRBV12-3/TRBV12-4
J: TRBJ2-7
size: .
CDR3: CASQGQGAHEQYF
DNA: TGTGCCAGCCAGGGACAGGGGGCCCACGAGCAGTACTTC

D: .
V: TRBV25-1
J: TRBJ1-6
size: .
CDR3: CASSRREELNNSPLHF
DNA: TGTGCCAGCAGTCGACGGGAGGAGTTGAATAATTCACCCCTCCACTTT

D: .
V: TRBV4-1
J: TRBJ2-5
size: .
CDR3: CASSGANQETQYF
DNA: TGCGCCAGCAGCGGGGCAAATCAAGAGACCCAGTACTTC

D: TRBD1
V: TRBV7-2
J: TRBJ2-5
size: .
CDR3: CASSTRQGQTQYF
DNA: TGTGCCAGCAGCACGAGACAGGGCCAGACCCAGTACTTC

D: TRBD2
V: TRBV5-6
J: TRBJ2-7
size: once
CDR3: CASSLLAGETYEQYF
DNA: TGTGCCAGCAGCCTTTTAGCGGGGGAGACCTACGAGCAGTACTTC

D: .
V: TRBV27
J: TRBJ1-5
size: .
CDR3: CASSLQNNQPQHF
DNA: TGTGCCAGCAGTTTACAGAACAATCAGCCCCAGCATTTT

D: TRBD1
V: TRBV6-6
J: TRBJ2-7
size: .
CDR3: CASSSRPRQGAYEQYF
DNA: TGTGCCAGCAGCTCGAGACCCAGGCAGGGGGCTTACGAGCAGTACTTC

D: .
V: TRBV18
J: TRBJ2-1
size: few
CDR3: CASSLLGLHFEQFF
DNA: TGTGCCAGCTCACTCCTAGGACTCCACTTTGAGCAGTTCTTC

D: TRBD2
V: TRBV18
J: TRBJ2-1
size: once
CDR3: CASSPRGGTNNEQFF
DNA: TGTGCCAGCTCACCACGGGGGGGGACGAACAATGAGCAGTTCTTC

D: .
V: TRBV3-1/TRBV3-2
J: TRBJ2-5
size: .
CDR3: CASSQEKGRGQETQYF
DNA: TGTGCCAGCAGCCAAGAAAAGGGGCGCGGCCAAGAGACCCAGTACTTC

D: .
V: TRBV5-1
J: TRBJ2-5
size: .
CDR3: CASSRLSSGQETQYF
DNA: TGCGCCAGCAGCAGGCTTTCGAGCGGACAAGAGACCCAGTACTTC

D: .
V: TRBV7-9
J: TRBJ2-6
size: .
CDR3: CASSIHESGANVLTF
DNA: TGTGCCAGCAGCATACACGAATCTGGGGCCAACGTCCTGACTTTC

D: TRBD1
V: TRBV18
J: TRBJ2-7
size: .
CDR3: CASSPTGDRSYEQYF
DNA: TGTGCCAGCTCACCGACAGGGGATCGCTCCTACGAGCAGTACTTC

D: .
V: TRBV2
J: TRBJ1-3
size: once
CDR3: CAGKPYNTGSGNTIYF
DNA: TGTGCCGGCAAGCCCTACAACACAGGGAGTGGAAACACCATATATTTT

D: TRBD1
V: TRBV4-1
J: TRBJ1-6
size: .
CDR3: CASSQGDRGLNSPLHF
DNA: TGCGCCAGCAGCCAAGGCGACAGGGGGCTGAATTCACCCCTCCACTTT

D: .
V: TRBV5-6
J: TRBJ1-3
size: .
CDR3: CASRGWSSGNTIYF
DNA: TGTGCCAGCAGGGGTTGGAGCTCTGGAAACACCATATATTTT

D: .
V: TRBV6-2/TRBV6-3
J: TRBJ2-5
size: .
CDR3: CASSYSSADQETQYF
DNA: TGTGCCAGCAGTTACTCGAGCGCAGACCAAGAGACCCAGTACTTC

D: .
V: TRBV29-1
J: TRBJ2-1
size: .
CDR3: CSVLRGAGNEQFF
DNA: TGCAGCGTTCTCCGGGGGGCGGGCAATGAGCAGTTCTTC

D: TRBD1
V: TRBV6-5
J: TRBJ1-5
size: few
CDR3: CASGTGGAGNQPQHF
DNA: TGTGCCAGCGGGACAGGGGGGGCGGGCAATCAGCCCCAGCATTTT

D: .
V: TRBV6-2/TRBV6-3
J: TRBJ1-2
size: .
CDR3: CASSYSIEGRYTF
DNA: TGTGCCAGCAGTTACTCGATTGAGGGGAGGTACACCTTC

D: TRBD2
V: TRBV6-1
J: TRBJ2-7
size: .
CDR3: CASSGRAGIAGGIYEQYF
DNA: TGTGCCAGCAGTGGCCGAGCCGGGATAGCGGGGGGAATCTACGAGCAGTACTTC

D: .
V: TRBV3-1/TRBV3-2
J: TRBJ2-2
size: few
CDR3: CASSPESSGRTGELFF
DNA: TGTGCCAGCAGCCCAGAAAGTAGCGGACGCACCGGGGAGCTGTTTTTT

D: .
V: TRBV29-1
J: TRBJ2-7
size: .
CDR3: CSVAQGYEQYF
DNA: TGCAGCGTTGCACAGGGTTACGAGCAGTACTTC

D: .
V: TRBV3-1/TRBV3-2
J: TRBJ2-1
size: .
CDR3: CASSQDSSLITHEQFF
DNA: TGTGCCAGCAGCCAAGATAGCTCGTTGATTACCCATGAGCAGTTCTTC

D: TRBD2
V: TRBV28
J: TRBJ2-7
size: .
CDR3: CASRPAGGPYYEQYF
DNA: TGTGCCAGCAGGCCAGCGGGAGGGCCCTACTACGAGCAGTACTTC

D: TRBD1
V: TRBV7-2
J: TRBJ1-4
size: few
CDR3: CASSLVTGNEKLFF
DNA: TGTGCCAGCAGCTTAGTGACAGGGAATGAAAAACTGTTTTTT

D: .
V: TRBV9
J: TRBJ1-2
size: .
CDR3: CASSTEFTDNYGYTF
DNA: TGTGCCAGCAGTACAGAGTTTACAGATAACTATGGCTACACCTTC

D: .
V: TRBV28
J: TRBJ1-2
size: .
CDR3: CASSYETSYGYTF
DNA: TGTGCCAGCAGTTACGAGACAAGCTATGGCTACACCTTC

D: TRBD1
V: TRBV5-4
J: TRBJ1-2
size: large
CDR3: CASSGGTGGTIYGYTF
DNA: TGTGCCAGCAGCGGCGGGACAGGGGGCACTATCTATGGCTACACCTTC

D: TRBD1
V: TRBV19
J: TRBJ1-1
size: .
CDR3: CASSTGTGSPEAFF
DNA: TGTGCCAGTAGTACCGGGACAGGGTCCCCTGAAGCTTTCTTT

D: TRBD1
V: TRBV4-3
J: TRBJ1-4
size: .
CDR3: CASSQIQGASNEKLFF
DNA: TGCGCCAGCAGCCAAATACAGGGGGCTTCTAATGAAAAACTGTTTTTT

D: .
V: TRBV6-5
J: TRBJ1-2
size: .
CDR3: CASSYSRTGGGYGYTF
DNA: TGTGCCAGCAGTTACTCCAGGACCGGGGGGGGGTATGGCTACACCTTC

D: TRBD1
V: TRBV6-6
J: TRBJ1-4
size: .
CDR3: CASSQTTPDRGFEKLFF
DNA: TGTGCCAGCAGTCAAACGACGCCGGACAGGGGGTTTGAAAAACTGTTTTTT

D: .
V: TRBV6-1
J: TRBJ2-4
size: .
CDR3: CASSEGHGNIQYF
DNA: TGTGCCAGCAGTGAGGGACACGGCAACATTCAGTACTTC

D: TRBD1
V: TRBV6-1
J: TRBJ2-7
size: .
CDR3: CASSERTGAVYEQYF
DNA: TGTGCCAGCAGTGAGAGGACAGGGGCAGTATACGAGCAGTACTTC

D: .
V: TRBV7-2
J: TRBJ1-5
size: .
CDR3: CASSFFNTQPQHF
DNA: TGTGCCAGCAGCTTCTTCAACACCCAGCCCCAGCATTTT

D: .
V: TRBV21-1
J: TRBJ1-5
size: .
CDR3: CASPPLRVNQPQHF
DNA: TGTGCCAGCCCCCCCCTGCGGGTCAATCAGCCCCAGCATTTT

D: .
V: TRBV5-6
J: TRBJ1-1
size: .
CDR3: CASSLWTIAEAFF
DNA: TGTGCCAGCAGCTTGTGGACAATAGCTGAAGCTTTCTTT

D: .
V: TRBV4-3
J: TRBJ2-7
size: .
CDR3: CASSQDRERNYEQYF
DNA: TGCGCCAGCAGCCAAGATCGTGAGAGGAACTACGAGCAGTACTTC

D: TRBD1
V: TRBV7-9
J: TRBJ1-1
size: .
CDR3: CASSWTGKANTEAFF
DNA: TGTGCCAGCAGCTGGACAGGGAAGGCGAACACTGAAGCTTTCTTT

D: .
V: TRBV7-8
J: TRBJ1-1
size: .
CDR3: CASSFPPGRVPVEAFF
DNA: TGTGCCAGCAGCTTCCCCCCCGGCCGGGTACCCGTTGAAGCTTTCTTT

D: .
V: TRBV5-1
J: TRBJ2-7
size: few
CDR3: CASRSAYEQYF
DNA: TGCGCCAGCAGATCAGCCTACGAGCAGTACTTC

D: TRBD2
V: TRBV9
J: TRBJ2-7
size: once
CDR3: CASSPLSGRATYEQYF
DNA: TGTGCCAGCAGCCCCTTAAGCGGGAGGGCCACCTACGAGCAGTACTTC

D: TRBD1
V: TRBV7-2
J: TRBJ1-2
size: .
CDR3: CASSGAGTVKTNYGYTF
DNA: TGTGCCAGCAGCGGGGCCGGGACAGTAAAGACTAACTATGGCTACACCTTC

D: .
V: TRBV18
J: TRBJ2-2
size: .
CDR3: CASSLAGDTGELFF
DNA: TGTGCCAGCTCACTGGCAGGGGACACCGGGGAGCTGTTTTTT